The present TCR beta chain was sequenced within a study of blood T cell repertoires in COVID-19. Trimming took 4 bases from V and 4 from J; bases not matched to a gene: 7. The CDR3 spans 15 residues. CDR1 is LGHDT, CDR2 YNNKEL, per germline (reference sequence). Sequencing was performed with immunoSEQ multiplex PCR; in TCRdb, only in-frame clones are kept and a portion is missing. The sample lists tens of thousands of clones, about 85% occurring once. The receptor was isolated from an elderly woman with acute or convalescent COVID-19. Sequencing was done on a sample of peripheral blood. This chain uses TRBV3-1 (or the pseudogene TRBV3-2) with TRBJ2-7; 10 nucleotides agree with TRBD2. CDR3 protein: CASSLTSGSGYEQYF. CDR3 in DNA: TGTGCCAGCAGCCTGACTAGCGGGTCAGGTTACGAGCAGTACTTC.